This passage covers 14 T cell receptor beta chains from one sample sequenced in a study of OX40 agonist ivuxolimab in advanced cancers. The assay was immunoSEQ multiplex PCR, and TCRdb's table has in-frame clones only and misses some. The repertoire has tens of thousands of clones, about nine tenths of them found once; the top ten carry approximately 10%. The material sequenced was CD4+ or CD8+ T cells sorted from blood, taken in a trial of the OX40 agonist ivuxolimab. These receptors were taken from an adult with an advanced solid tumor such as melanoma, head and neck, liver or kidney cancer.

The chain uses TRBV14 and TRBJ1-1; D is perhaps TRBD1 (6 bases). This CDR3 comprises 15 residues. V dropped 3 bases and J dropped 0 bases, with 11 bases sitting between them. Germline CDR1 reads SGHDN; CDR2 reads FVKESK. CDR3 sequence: CASSHLQGLNTEAFF. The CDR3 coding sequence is TGTGCCAGCAGCCATCTACAGGGACTGAACACTGAAGCTTTCTTT. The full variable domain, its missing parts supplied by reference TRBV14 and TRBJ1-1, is EAGVTQFPSHSVIEKGQTVTLRCDPISGHDNLYWYRRVMGKEIKFLLHFVKESKQDESGMPNNRFLAERTGGTYSTLKVQPAELEDSGVYFCASSHLQGLNTEAFFGQGTRLTVV.

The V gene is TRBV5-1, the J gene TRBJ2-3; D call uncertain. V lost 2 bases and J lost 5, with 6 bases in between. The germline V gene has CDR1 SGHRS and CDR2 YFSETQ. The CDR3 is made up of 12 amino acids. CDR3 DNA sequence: TGCGCCAGCAGCTTTGGTCAAGATACGCAGTATTTT. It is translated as CASSFGQDTQYF.

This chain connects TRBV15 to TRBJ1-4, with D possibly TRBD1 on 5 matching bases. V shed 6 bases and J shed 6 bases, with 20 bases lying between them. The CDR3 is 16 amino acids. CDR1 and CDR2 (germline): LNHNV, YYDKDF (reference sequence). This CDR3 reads CATRIGIRGRDEKLFF. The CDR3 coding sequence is TGTGCCACCAGGATAGGAATCCGGGGGAGGGATGAAAAACTGTTTTTT.

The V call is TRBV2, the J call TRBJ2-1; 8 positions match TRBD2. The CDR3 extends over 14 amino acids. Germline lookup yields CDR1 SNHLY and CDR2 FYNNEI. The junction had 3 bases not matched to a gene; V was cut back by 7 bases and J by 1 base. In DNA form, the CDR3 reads TGTGCCAGCACAGCGGGAGAGTCCTACAATGAGCAGTTCTTC. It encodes CASTAGESYNEQFF.

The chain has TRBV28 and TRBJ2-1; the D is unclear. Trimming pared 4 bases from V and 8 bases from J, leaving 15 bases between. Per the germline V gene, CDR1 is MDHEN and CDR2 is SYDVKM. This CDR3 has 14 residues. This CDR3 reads CASSSPDTTDEQFF. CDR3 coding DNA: TGTGCCAGCAGTTCCCCCGATACCACCGATGAGCAGTTCTTC. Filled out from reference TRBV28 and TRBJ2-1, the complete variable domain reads DVKVTQSSRYLVKRTGEKVFLECVQDMDHENMFWYRQDPGLGLRLIYFSYDVKMKEKGDIPEGYSVSREKKERFSLILESASTNQTSMYLCASSSPDTTDEQFFGPGTRLTVL.

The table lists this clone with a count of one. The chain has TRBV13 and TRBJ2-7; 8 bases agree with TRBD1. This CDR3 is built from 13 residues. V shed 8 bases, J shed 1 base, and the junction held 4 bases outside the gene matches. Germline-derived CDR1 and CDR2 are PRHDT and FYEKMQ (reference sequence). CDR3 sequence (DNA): TGTGCCAGCGCCGACAGGGGATCCTACGAGCAGTACTTC. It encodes CASADRGSYEQYF.

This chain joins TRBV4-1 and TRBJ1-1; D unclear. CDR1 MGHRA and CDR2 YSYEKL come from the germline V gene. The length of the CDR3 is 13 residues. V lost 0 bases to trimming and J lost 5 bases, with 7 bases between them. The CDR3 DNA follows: TGCGCCAGCAGCCAAGATCCGGAGACTGAAGCTTTCTTT. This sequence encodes CASSQDPETEAFF.

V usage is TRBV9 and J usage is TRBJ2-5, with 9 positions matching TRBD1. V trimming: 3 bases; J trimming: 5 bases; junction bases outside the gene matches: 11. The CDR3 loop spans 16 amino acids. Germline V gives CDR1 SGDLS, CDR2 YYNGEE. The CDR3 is CASSDGGQGGGETQYF. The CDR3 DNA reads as TGTGCCAGCAGCGACGGGGGACAGGGAGGCGGGGAGACCCAGTACTTC.

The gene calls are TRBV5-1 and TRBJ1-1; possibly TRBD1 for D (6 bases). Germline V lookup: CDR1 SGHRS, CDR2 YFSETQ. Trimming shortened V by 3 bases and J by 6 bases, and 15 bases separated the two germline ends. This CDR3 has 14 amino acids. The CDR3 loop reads CASSWGRGWPEAFF. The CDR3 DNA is TGCGCCAGCAGCTGGGGCAGGGGTTGGCCTGAAGCTTTCTTT.

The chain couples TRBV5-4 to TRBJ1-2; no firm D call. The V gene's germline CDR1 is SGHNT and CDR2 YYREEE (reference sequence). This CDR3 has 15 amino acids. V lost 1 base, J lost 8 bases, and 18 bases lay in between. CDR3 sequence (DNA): TGTGCCAGCAGCTTGCCCGGGAAGCTCTTATTAGGCTACACCTTC. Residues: CASSLPGKLLLGYTF.

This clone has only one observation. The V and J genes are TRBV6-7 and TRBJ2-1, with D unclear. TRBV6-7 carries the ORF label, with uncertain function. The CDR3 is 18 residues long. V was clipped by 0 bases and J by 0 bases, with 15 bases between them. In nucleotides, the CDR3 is TGTGCCAGCAGTTACTCGAAGGGCCCAGTGAGCTCCTACAATGAGCAGTTCTTC. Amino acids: CASSYSKGPVSSYNEQFF.

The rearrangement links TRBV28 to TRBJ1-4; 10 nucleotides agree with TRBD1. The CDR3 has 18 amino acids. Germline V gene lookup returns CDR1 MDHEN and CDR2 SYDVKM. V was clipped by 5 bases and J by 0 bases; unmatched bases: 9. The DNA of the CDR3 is TGTGCCAGCAGTCCCCGAGACAGGGGGCGTGCAACTAATGAAAAACTGTTTTTT. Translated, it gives CASSPRDRGRATNEKLFF.

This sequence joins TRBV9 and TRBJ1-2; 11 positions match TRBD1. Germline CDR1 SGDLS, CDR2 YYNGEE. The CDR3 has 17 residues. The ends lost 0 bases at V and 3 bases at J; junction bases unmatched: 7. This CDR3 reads CASSVDGGTGGDYGYTF. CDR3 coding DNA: TGTGCCAGCAGCGTAGACGGGGGGACAGGGGGTGACTATGGCTACACCTTC.

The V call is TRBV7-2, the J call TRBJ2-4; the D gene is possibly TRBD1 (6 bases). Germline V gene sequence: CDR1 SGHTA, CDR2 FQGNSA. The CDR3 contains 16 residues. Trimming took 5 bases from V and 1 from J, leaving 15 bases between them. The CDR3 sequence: CASSPRQQGAKNIQYF. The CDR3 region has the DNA TGTGCCAGCAGCCCACGACAACAGGGTGCCAAAAACATTCAGTACTTC.